Presented here are 30 T cell receptor beta chains from one specimen sequenced in a study of glioma-infiltrating T cells after dendritic cell vaccination. TCRdb keeps only in-frame clones here, not all; method: immunoSEQ multiplex PCR. The table records 85,000 to 110,000 clones, roughly 81% of them present only once. Sequencing was performed on blood, taken before dendritic cell vaccination. These receptors were obtained from a human donor with glioblastoma.

This clone was detected a few times. This sequence joins TRBV6-4 and TRBJ2-2; possible D gene TRBD1, 6 bases. Deletions cut 4 bases from V and 2 bases from J, with 8 bases between. CDR1 MRHNA and CDR2 SNTAGT come from the germline V gene. The CDR3 length is 14 residues. The CDR3 DNA reads TGTGCCAGCAGTGCAGGGGCAAACACCGGGGAGCTGTTTTTT. This translates into CASSAGANTGELFF.

This clone appeared a few times. The gene calls are TRBV5-4 and TRBJ1-3; D is possibly TRBD1 (6 bases). Germline V gives CDR1 SGHNT, CDR2 YYREEE (reference sequence). The CDR3 is 14 residues long. Deletions cut 2 bases from V and 4 bases from J, with 10 bases between. Here the CDR3 DNA reads TGTGCCAGCAGCTTAACAGGGTCCGGAAACACCATATATTTT. Amino acid sequence: CASSLTGSGNTIYF.

The CDR3 protein is CASSSLFVDRDGEQYF. The CDR3 nucleotides read TGTGCCAGCAGCTCTCTTTTCGTGGACAGGGATGGGGAGCAGTACTTC. The V gene is TRBV28, the J gene TRBJ2-7, with 8 bases identical to TRBD1. With 6 bases clipped from V and 7 bases from J, the junction kept 17 bases outside the gene matches. CDR3 length: 16 residues. Germline CDR1 MDHEN, CDR2 SYDVKM.

The chain links TRBV11-2 to TRBJ2-5; D perhaps matches TRBD2 (5 bases). The germline V gene has CDR1 SGHAT and CDR2 FQNNGV. The CDR3 spans 12 residues. V was trimmed by 8 bases and J by 0 bases, leaving 7 bases between them. CDR3 amino acids: CASRRDQETQYF. The CDR3 coding sequence is TGTGCCAGCCGGCGGGACCAAGAGACCCAGTACTTC.

V usage is TRBV7-9 and J usage is TRBJ2-7, with TRBD2 identical over 7 bases. Germline CDR1 reads SEHNR; CDR2 reads FQNEAQ (reference sequence). V dropped 5 bases and J dropped 11; count of bases not matched to a gene: 6. CDR3 length: 11 residues. Here the CDR3 reads CASSGREVEYF. CDR3 nucleotide sequence: TGTGCCAGCAGCGGGAGGGAGGTGGAGTACTTC. Full variable domain (missing parts from reference TRBV7-9 and TRBJ2-7): DTGVSQNPRHKITKRGQNVTFRCDPISEHNRLYWYRQTLGQGPEFLTYFQNEAQLEKSRLLSDRFSAERPKGSFSTLEIQRTEQGDSAMYLCASSGREVEYFGPGTRLTVT.

The chain employs TRBV5-1 and TRBJ2-7; D is unresolved. The germline V gene encodes CDR1 SGHRS and CDR2 YFSETQ. The CDR3 is 15 residues long. The V gene lost 0 bases and the J gene lost 3 bases, with 13 bases spanning the gap. The CDR3 DNA sequence: TGCGCCAGCAGCTTGGGGCAGGTGATAAACTACGAGCAGTACTTC. Protein product: CASSLGQVINYEQYF.

This chain links TRBV19 with TRBJ2-1; 8 bases map to TRBD2. Per the germline V gene, CDR1 is LNHDA and CDR2 is SQIVND (reference sequence). J was trimmed by 4 bases and V by 7 bases; bases with no gene match: 12. The CDR3 sequence is 16 residues long. CDR3 nucleotides: TGTGCCAGTAATAATCCGGGAGGGCTACCATACAATGAGCAGTTCTTC. Translated: CASNNPGGLPYNEQFF.

This CDR3 is CASNDRGGNTIYF. The CDR3 DNA sequence: TGTGCCAGCAACGACAGGGGCGGAAACACCATATATTTT. The V and J genes are TRBV9 and TRBJ1-3; TRBD1 agrees at 8 bases. Per the germline V gene, CDR1 is SGDLS and CDR2 is YYNGEE. The J segment lost 4 bases and the V segment lost 6 bases, leaving 3 bases of the junction unmatched. There are 13 residues in the CDR3.

The CDR3 nucleotides are TGTGCCAGCAGCAACACAGGGGTAGAAAAACTGTTTTTT. This gives the protein CASSNTGVEKLFF. This rearrangement joins TRBV7-2 to TRBJ1-4; 7 bases fit TRBD1. This CDR3 spans 13 amino acids. CDR1 SGHTA and CDR2 FQGNSA come from the germline V gene. V gave up 5 bases and J gave up 8 bases; unmatched junction bases: 5.

The J gene is TRBJ1-1, the V gene TRBV6-1, with D perhaps TRBD1 (6 bases). The CDR3 consists of 12 residues. Trimming took 6 bases from V and 4 from J, leaving 9 bases between them. Looked up from germline, CDR1 is MNHNS and CDR2 is SASEGT. CDR3 protein: CASREGVTEAFF. The CDR3 DNA sequence: TGTGCCAGCAGAGAGGGGGTCACTGAAGCTTTCTTT.

CDR3 in amino acids: CAGRADPGELFF. CDR3 coding DNA: TGTGCCGGGCGGGCAGACCCCGGGGAGCTGTTTTTT. V is TRBV30 and J is TRBJ2-2, with a weak D call TRBD2 (5 bases). Germline V gene sequence: CDR1 GTSNPN, CDR2 SVGIG (reference sequence). The V end lost 8 bases, the J end lost 6 bases, and 13 bases lay between the germline ends. There are 12 residues in the CDR3.

This clone was picked up a small number of times. The chain employs TRBV19 and TRBJ1-4, with 7 bases matching TRBD1. Germline trimming cut 3 bases from V and 4 bases from J; bases unmatched to any gene: 5. Germline assignment: CDR1 LNHDA and CDR2 SQIVND (reference sequence). The CDR3 spans 15 residues. The CDR3 DNA sequence: TGTGCCAGTAGTATCAACAGGGGCGGTAATGAAAAACTGTTTTTT. Its translation: CASSINRGGNEKLFF.

The J gene is TRBJ1-2, the V gene TRBV30; possibly TRBD1 for D (5 bases). The CDR3 has 13 residues. The germline V gene has CDR1 GTSNPN and CDR2 SVGIG (reference sequence). Trimming took 2 bases from V and 3 from J, leaving 10 bases between them. The CDR3 bases are TGTGCCTGGAGTATTAGGGGCGACTATGGCTACACCTTC. Protein: CAWSIRGDYGYTF.

J is TRBJ1-6 and V is TRBV7-6; TRBD1 is a possible D gene (5 bases). CDR1 and CDR2 (germline): SGHVS, FNYEAQ. The CDR3 is made up of 14 amino acids. Trimming removed 10 bases at V and 2 bases at J, with 12 bases between. The CDR3 here is CATSGLPYNSPLHF. The CDR3 DNA is TGTGCCACCTCAGGGTTACCCTATAATTCACCCCTCCACTTT.

The chain employs TRBV19 and TRBJ1-5, with 9 positions matching TRBD1. Germline lookup yields CDR1 LNHDA and CDR2 SQIVND (reference sequence). The CDR3 is 15 amino acids. After removal of 5 bases from V and 5 bases from J, the junction contained 7 bases not matched to a gene. In DNA, the CDR3 is TGTGCCAGTAGTGTAACAGGGGGCACGGATCAGCCCCAGCATTTT. As protein: CASSVTGGTDQPQHF.

J is TRBJ2-3 and V is TRBV4-3; unclear D gene. V was cut by 5 bases and J by 2 bases, with 14 bases left in between. In germline, CDR1 is LGHNA, CDR2 YSLEER. CDR3 size: 15 residues. CDR3 coding DNA: TGCGCCAGCAGCATTCGAGACACGGACACAGATACGCAGTATTTT. It specifies CASSIRDTDTDTQYF.

Concerning this clone itself: The germline gene is not matched at one end of the junction; a read error may be the cause. CDR3 protein: CASSSPGTGFYEQCF. The CDR3 DNA reads TGTGCCAGCAGCAGTCCCGGGACAGGGTTCTACGAGCAGTGCTTC. The genes are TRBV11-2 and TRBJ2-7; 9 bases match TRBD1. In germline, CDR1 is SGHAT, CDR2 FQNNGV. The CDR3 covers 15 residues.

The chain links TRBV27 to TRBJ2-5; 8 bases line up with TRBD1. V trimming: 4 bases; J trimming: 3 bases; junction bases outside the gene matches: 10. This CDR3 contains 16 residues. Germline CDR1 MNHEY, CDR2 SMNVEV (reference sequence). Here the CDR3 reads CASSYAPGQDKETQYF. The CDR3 nucleotides read TGTGCCAGCAGTTACGCCCCGGGACAGGACAAAGAGACCCAGTACTTC.

This chain connects TRBV14 to TRBJ2-7; TRBD2 aligns across 8 bases. Trimming cost V 4 bases and J 2 bases; bases outside gene matches: 7. Germline V gene data show CDR1 as SGHDN and CDR2 as FVKESK. There are 15 residues in the CDR3. CDR3 protein: CASSLQRGGTYEQYF. For the CDR3, the DNA is TGTGCCAGCAGCCTGCAACGGGGGGGCACCTACGAGCAGTACTTC.

With regard to this clone: The identical CDR3 is also encoded by other nucleotide sequences in the sample. The V and J genes are TRBV19 and TRBJ2-7, with a tentative D call TRBD1 (6 bases). Germline assignment: CDR1 LNHDA and CDR2 SQIVND (reference sequence). This CDR3 has 14 residues. Trimming took 1 base from V and 4 from J, leaving 11 bases between them. In nucleotides, the CDR3 is TGTGCCAGTAGTATAGGTACAGGGTCATACGAGCAGTACTTC. Amino acid sequence: CASSIGTGSYEQYF.

The chain is built from TRBV5-4 and TRBJ2-7; 8 bases fit TRBD2. Germline V gene lookup returns CDR1 SGHNT and CDR2 YYREEE (reference sequence). CDR3 size: 15 residues. J was trimmed by 2 bases and V by 3 bases; bases with no gene match: 7. DNA of the CDR3: TGTGCCAGCAGCTCACAGCGGGGGTTTACCTACGAGCAGTACTTC. It translates to CASSSQRGFTYEQYF.

The chain joins TRBV5-1 to TRBJ2-7; maybe TRBD2 (6 bases). This CDR3 is 15 amino acids long. V lost 4 bases, J lost 6 bases, and 20 bases lay in between. CDR1 is SGHRS and CDR2 is YFSETQ in the germline V gene. DNA for the CDR3: TGCGCCAGCAGCATTCTAGCGCCGGGCCGCGGCGAGCAGTACTTC. This encodes CASSILAPGRGEQYF. The full variable domain, completed using reference TRBV5-1 and TRBJ2-7, is KAGVTQTPRYLIKTRGQQVTLSCSPISGHRSVSWYQQTPGQGLQFLFEYFSETQRNKGNFPGRFSGRQFSNSRSEMNVSTLELGDSALYLCASSILAPGRGEQYFGPGTRLTVT.

The rearrangement links TRBV2 to TRBJ2-1; the D is unclear. The CDR3 has 13 amino acids. Germline CDR1 reads SNHLY; CDR2 reads FYNNEI. Trimming shortened V by 6 bases and J by 9 bases, and 15 bases separated the two germline ends. The CDR3 DNA is TGTGCCAGCAGACTTCGACTGGAGACTGAGCAGTTCTTC. As protein: CASRLRLETEQFF. The whole variable domain, remainder taken from reference TRBV2 and TRBJ2-1, is EPEVTQTPSHQVTQMGQEVILRCVPISNHLYFYWYRQILGQKVEFLVSFYNNEISEKSEIFDDQFSVERPDGSNFTLKIRSTKLEDSAMYFCASRLRLETEQFFGPGTRLTVL.

In this sample, this clone turned up a few times. The chain couples TRBV12-5 to TRBJ1-1; 9 bases are shared with TRBD1. V lost 2 bases to trimming and J lost 5 bases; unmatched junction nucleotides: 3. Germline values: CDR1 LGHNT, CDR2 FRNRAP. This CDR3 comprises 14 residues. The CDR3 DNA reads as TGTGCTAGTGGTTTGCACAGGGGGCGTACTGAAGCTTTCTTT. Translating gives CASGLHRGRTEAFF.

This chain joins TRBV5-4 and TRBJ2-2; no reliable D call. The CDR3 runs to 16 residues. Germline CDR1 is SGHNT and CDR2 is YYREEE (reference sequence). The V and J ends lost 1 base and 9 bases respectively, with 19 bases between them. The CDR3 DNA reads as TGTGCCAGCAGCTTGTACTCGCTACAGATCCAAAGGGAGCTGTTTTTT. Amino acid sequence: CASSLYSLQIQRELFF.

The CDR3 sequence is CASSFTGEETQYF. The CDR3, as DNA: TGTGCCAGCAGCTTTACGGGGGAAGAGACCCAGTACTTC. V is TRBV5-6 and J is TRBJ2-5; possibly TRBD2 for D (6 bases). This CDR3 has 13 residues. V lost 2 bases and J lost 3, with 8 bases in between. Germline V gene data show CDR1 as SGHDT and CDR2 as YYEEEE.

Only a few counts were recorded for this clone. The chain couples TRBV19 to TRBJ1-4; 8 bases are a match to TRBD1. This CDR3 has 14 residues. V lost 3 bases, J lost 7 bases, and 4 bases stayed unmatched. The germline V gene encodes CDR1 LNHDA and CDR2 SQIVND (reference sequence). For the CDR3, the DNA is TGTGCCAGTAGTATCCCAGGGGGCCGTGAAAAACTGTTTTTT. It encodes CASSIPGGREKLFF.

DNA for the CDR3: TGTGCCACCTCGTTAACTAACACTGAAGCTTTCTTT. This encodes CATSLTNTEAFF. This chain connects TRBV10-3 to TRBJ1-1; D uncertain. This CDR3 comprises 12 residues. Germline V gene lookup returns CDR1 ENHRY and CDR2 SYGVKD. The V gene lost 10 bases and the J gene lost 2 bases, with 11 bases spanning the gap.

This sequence joins TRBV10-2 and TRBJ1-3; weak D call: TRBD1 (6 bases). Trimming removed 2 bases at V and 0 bases at J, with 11 bases between. CDR3 size: 16 residues. Germline values: CDR1 WSHSY, CDR2 SAAADI. The CDR3 DNA reads TGCGCCAGCAGTGAGAGGGACACTGACTCTGGAAACACCATATATTTT. It specifies CASSERDTDSGNTIYF.

The J gene is TRBJ2-1, the V gene TRBV19; no reliable D call. The CDR3 is 15 residues long. Trimming cost V 5 bases and J 8 bases, with 19 bases left between them. CDR1 is LNHDA and CDR2 is SQIVND in the germline V gene (reference sequence). Here the CDR3 reads CASSHGSPNTDEQFF. The CDR3 DNA follows: TGTGCCAGTAGTCACGGGTCCCCAAACACGGATGAGCAGTTCTTC.